This note documents a single T cell receptor beta chain sequence. Its cognate antigen is unknown. V dropped 2 bases and J dropped 3; count of bases not matched to a gene: 4. The germline gives CDR1 MGHRA, CDR2 YSYEKL. The CDR3 contains 14 residues. The data were produced by immunoSEQ multiplex PCR, yet TCRdb's version contains in-frame clones alone and is incomplete. The sample lists around 3,200 clones; roughly four fifths were seen once. This specimen belongs to a study of somatic mutations in cytotoxic T cells in rheumatoid arthritis. Study findings and constraints: A single CD8+ clone exceeded 20% of CD8+ cells in about an eighth of the 65 patients.

Positively selected by magnetic beads, CD4+ and CD8+ cells were purity-checked by flow cytometry. What was sequenced was CD8+ T cells sorted from blood. The chain combines TRBV4-1 with TRBJ2-7; 7 bases fit TRBD1. The sequence was collected from a man aged 40-50 years with rheumatoid arthritis. CDR3 DNA sequence: TGCGCCAGCAGCCAAAGGACAGGACACTACGAGCAGTACTTC. Amino acids: CASSQRTGHYEQYF.